This record looks at one T cell receptor beta chain sequence and its context. What it binds is unknown. The data belong to a study of beta chain features in type 1 diabetes. Regarding the study as a whole: TCRB CDR3s from Type 1 diabetes patients were moderately but significantly shorter in all four CD4+ subsets.

Expressed TCRB transcripts were sequenced after all isolated RNA was converted to cDNA. TCRdb's copy holds only in-frame clones and misses some; the assay was immunoSEQ multiplex PCR. This sample yields some 370,000 clones, of which around a tenth are seen a single time; about 0.6% belongs to the top ten. The specimen was central memory CD4+ T cells from blood. This clonotype was obtained from a man aged 30 to 39 with type 1 diabetes.

CDR3 coding DNA: TGCAGCGTTGCTTCCGGGGGACGCTTTGATACGCAGTATTTT. Its translation is CSVASGGRFDTQYF. This chain joins TRBV29-1 and TRBJ2-3, with D perhaps matching TRBD2 (6 bases). The CDR3 is made up of 14 amino acids. The V gene's germline CDR1 is SQVTM and CDR2 ANQGSEA. V was pared by 4 bases and J by 6 bases, with 17 bases between.